This T cell receptor beta chain was captured in a study of cytomegalovirus exposure and HLA in healthy donors. Study-level points and caveats: The only immune exposure information that was available was CMV serostatus. Productive rates of about 87% or about 30% were seen for most TCR beta V segments in an earlier analysis. Compared with the approximately 680-donor mean, an Asian-associated ancestry cluster reportedly had fewer N-insertions, according to a later analysis.

In regard to this clone: Its target is unknown.

Primers for the PCR totalled 60 Vbeta and 13 Jbeta. The repertoire was sequenced with immunoSEQ multiplex PCR; TCRdb's copy has only in-frame clones and lacks some. The repertoire holds about 170,000 clones, with roughly 80% as singletons. CDR1 SGHAT and CDR2 FQNNGV come from the germline V gene. Trimming pared 0 bases from V and 6 bases from J, leaving 12 bases between. The CDR3 is 16 residues long. Sequencing was performed on PBMCs. The origin of this receptor is a woman between 45 and 65 years old in good health and CMV-seropositive. This chain joins TRBV11-2 and TRBJ1-6; a weak D match, TRBD1 (6 bases). DNA for the CDR3: TGTGCCAGCAGCTTAGATTTGGGGGCGTCTAATTCACCCCTCCACTTT. Its protein product is CASSLDLGASNSPLHF. The full variable domain, its missing parts supplied by reference TRBV11-2 and TRBJ1-6, is EAGVAQSPRYKIIEKRQSVAFWCNPISGHATLYWYQQILGQGPKLLIQFQNNGVVDDSQLPKDRFSAERLKGVDSTLKIQPAKLEDSAVYLCASSLDLGASNSPLHFGNGTRLTVT.